This T cell receptor (beta chain) was identified in a study of spatial heterogeneity in lung cancer. Study in general: Averaged across combinations, each unique TCR and UMI pairing appeared more than ten times in raw reads, which were uncorrected. Whole-study results and caveats: At tumor resection, ubiquitous expanded TCRs were detected in blood more often than later.

Every individual TCR cDNA molecule carried its own unique molecular identifier, which allowed correction of PCR and sequencing errors. TCRdb re-called the 5' RACE reads through MiXCR, storing one row per CDR3 protein. In the table there are 36,000 or so distinct CDR3 sequences, less than 5.5% of which are singletons. Time point in this sample: sample taken at primary tumor resection. Sequencing was performed on whole RNA extracted from tumor and nontumor lung tissue, or from frozen PBMC, and the material was left unsorted. This clonotype has a handful of counts. As yet, its antigen is unknown. The germline V gene encodes CDR1 SGHTA and CDR2 FQGNSA. The CDR3 is 12 residues long. Trimming stripped 3 bases from V and 7 bases from J, with 6 bases between.

The V call is TRBV7-2, the J call TRBJ2-2; D is uncertain. The source of this sequence is a female donor with early-stage non-small cell lung cancer. Sample: PBMCs, taken at surgery. CDR3 coding DNA: TGTGCCAGCAGCTTGAGTGGCGGGGAGCTGTTTTTT. Its protein is CASSLSGGELFF.